Below, 24 T cell receptor beta chains from the same sample are listed, as sequenced in a study of monozygotic twins with inflammatory bowel disease. TCRdb reworked the 5' RACE reads into one entry per CDR3 protein, no DNA. This repertoire comprises about 450,000 distinct CDR3 sequences; its ten largest clones make up 2% to 3%. Sequencing was performed on blood. These receptor sequences come from a human donor with ulcerative colitis or Crohn's disease, or a healthy co-twin of an affected twin (not recorded which).

V usage is TRBV7-2 and J usage is TRBJ2-3; TCRdb returns TRBD2, unconfirmable since there is no DNA. CDR3 length: 17 amino acids. CDR1 is SGHTA and CDR2 is FQGNSA in the germline V gene. This chain's CDR3 is CASSLGSGGAVTDTQYF.

The chain links TRBV9 to TRBJ2-7; TCRdb lists TRBD1, though no DNA is available to test this call. CDR1 is SGDLS and CDR2 is YYNGEE in the germline V gene. The CDR3 covers 15 residues. The CDR3 here is CASRIPGTPYKYQYF.

The V and J genes are TRBV12-3 or TRBV12-4 and TRBJ2-2. The CDR3 has 13 amino acids. The CDR3 loop reads CASLRGNTGELFF.

The V call is TRBV4-2, the J call TRBJ2-1; as DNA is missing, the TRBD2 call by TCRdb cannot be tested. Germline values: CDR1 LGHNA, CDR2 YNFKEQ. The CDR3 has 14 residues. CDR3 residues: CASSQPGGANEQFF.

The CDR3: CASSSWTGGNTEAFF. V is TRBV7-8 and J is TRBJ1-1; TCRdb designates TRBD1, a call that cannot be tested without DNA. CDR3 length: 15 amino acids. The V gene's germline CDR1 is SGHVS and CDR2 FQNEAQ.

This chain uses TRBV5-1 with TRBJ1-2; the D gene TCRdb calls, TRBD1, cannot be checked with no DNA. Germline-derived CDR1 and CDR2 are SGHRS and YFSETQ. This CDR3 is 15 amino acids long. The CDR3 sequence is CASSQPGQGLGGYTF.

The V gene is TRBV7-3, the J gene TRBJ2-2; TCRdb's D call of TRBD1 is untestable without DNA. Germline CDR1 and CDR2: SGHTA and FQGTGA. The CDR3 runs to 16 residues. The CDR3 reads CASSSGGQINTGELFF.

The chain recombines TRBV18 with TRBJ2-7; TCRdb lists TRBD1, though no DNA is available to test this call. Germline values: CDR1 KGHSH, CDR2 LQKENI. The CDR3 length is 12 residues. The CDR3 reads CASTSGQHEQYF.

J is TRBJ2-6 and V is TRBV5-4. Germline lookup yields CDR1 SGHNT and CDR2 YYREEE (reference sequence). The CDR3 runs to 14 residues. The CDR3 protein is CASRITWGANVLTF.

This rearrangement joins TRBV7-6 to TRBJ2-7; TCRdb outputs TRBD2, but without DNA this stays unchecked. The germline gives CDR1 SGHVS, CDR2 FNYEAQ. CDR3 length equals 13 residues. The CDR3 reads CASSARLGDEQYF. Full variable domain (outside the CDR3, taken from reference TRBV7-6 and TRBJ2-7): GAGVSQSPRYKVTKRGQDVALRCDPISGHVSLYWYRQALGQGPEFLTYFNYEAQQDKSGLPNDRFSAERPEGSISTLTIQRTEQRDSAMYRCASSARLGDEQYFGPGTRLTVT.

V gene TRBV12-3 or TRBV12-4 combines with J gene TRBJ2-2; the D gene TCRdb calls, TRBD1, cannot be checked with no DNA. This CDR3 region has 14 residues. This chain's CDR3 is CASLIDGGTGELFF.

The chain employs TRBV7-9 and TRBJ2-1. Germline V CDR1 and CDR2: SEHNR, FQNEAQ (reference sequence). The CDR3 has 15 residues. CDR3 residues: CASSLSGIGYNEQFF. Looking up the rest from reference TRBV7-9 and TRBJ2-1 gives the full variable domain: DTGVSQNPRHKITKRGQNVTFRCDPISEHNRLYWYRQTLGQGPEFLTYFQNEAQLEKSRLLSDRFSAERPKGSFSTLEIQRTEQGDSAMYLCASSLSGIGYNEQFFGPGTRLTVL.

This chain joins TRBV20-1 and TRBJ2-5; TCRdb's D gene call, TRBD2, goes unchecked for lack of DNA. Germline CDR1 DFQATT, CDR2 SNEGSKA (reference sequence). There are 13 residues in the CDR3. CDR3 loop: CSARPLARETQYF.

This chain connects TRBV6-2 or TRBV6-3 to TRBJ1-4; TCRdb reports TRBD1, a call that lacks DNA to check it against. CDR3 length: 15 residues. CDR1 and CDR2 from the germline V gene are MNHEY and SVGEGT. The CDR3 loop reads CASRDRPATNEKLFF.

V usage is TRBV6-2 or TRBV6-3 and J usage is TRBJ2-1; TCRdb lists TRBD1, though no DNA is available to test this call. The CDR3 loop spans 15 amino acids. CDR1 is MNHEY, CDR2 SVGEGT, per germline. The CDR3 spells CASSPGTLGGNEQFF.

V gene TRBV29-1 combines with J gene TRBJ2-3; TCRdb proposes TRBD1, but this gene call is untestable without DNA. This CDR3 contains 17 residues. Germline lookup yields CDR1 SQVTM and CDR2 ANQGSEA. CDR3: CSSGKTIRDRATDTQYF.

The chain links TRBV7-9 to TRBJ2-7. Per germline, CDR1 SEHNR and CDR2 FQNEAQ (reference sequence). The CDR3 consists of 12 residues. This CDR3 reads CASSSGFYEQYF.

The chain links TRBV20-1 to TRBJ1-2. The CDR3 is made up of 12 amino acids. Germline-derived CDR1 and CDR2 are DFQATT and SNEGSKA (reference sequence). CDR3 residues: CSARHSGYGYTF.

This CDR3 is CGVQDPNYGYTF. V is TRBV10-3 and J is TRBJ1-2; TCRdb outputs TRBD1, but without DNA this stays unchecked. CDR3 size: 12 residues. Germline-derived CDR1 and CDR2 are ENHRY and SYGVKD.

The chain joins TRBV27 to TRBJ1-1; checking the TCRdb D call of TRBD1 is not possible without DNA. Germline CDR1 reads MNHEY; CDR2 reads SMNVEV (reference sequence). This CDR3 is built from 18 residues. CDR3 sequence: CASSPNVGHRFQATEAFF.

The V and J genes are TRBV29-1 and TRBJ2-1; TCRdb outputs TRBD2, but without DNA this stays unchecked. The germline gives CDR1 SQVTM, CDR2 ANQGSEA. The CDR3 is 15 amino acids. This chain's CDR3 is CSVTSGSSSYNEQFF.

The V and J genes are TRBV10-3 and TRBJ2-1; the TCRdb D gene call, TRBD2, has no DNA to confirm it. This CDR3 contains 15 residues. Germline-derived CDR1 and CDR2 are ENHRY and SYGVKD. The CDR3 is CAISPTSGIYNEQFF.

V usage is TRBV6-1 and J usage is TRBJ1-5. This CDR3 spans 14 amino acids. Germline CDR1 reads MNHNS; CDR2 reads SASEGT. This CDR3 is CASSGVQEYQPQHF.

The chain joins TRBV18 to TRBJ2-1; absent DNA, TCRdb's TRBD2 call cannot be checked. Germline values: CDR1 KGHSH, CDR2 LQKENI. This CDR3 is 16 amino acids long. The CDR3 region is CASSLDWTSGRDEQFF.